The rows below give T cell receptor beta chains drawn from one sample of a study of Tregs in tolerant kidney transplant recipients. Libraries were prepared by immunoSEQ multiplex PCR; TCRdb keeps only in-frame clonotypes and omits some of them. The sample includes some 70,000 clones, more than 90% of them seen just once. The sequencing here drew on CD8+ T cells from blood, taken before the transplant. The receptor set was obtained from a human donor who received a combined kidney and bone marrow transplant. Both conserved end residues are part of each CDR3. Only some rows state a clone size, as once, few, many or a class for expanded clones.

CDR3: CASSWKQGDWVVEQYF
J: TRBJ2-7
size: .
V: TRBV5-8

CDR3: CASRQQTGKSNQPQHF
J: TRBJ1-5
size: few
V: TRBV27

CDR3: CASSASRDEQFF
J: TRBJ2-1
size: .
V: TRBV9

CDR3: CASNEKVGQLNSPLHF
J: TRBJ1-6
size: .
V: TRBV13

CDR3: CASTLDGVSGNTIYF
J: TRBJ1-3
size: .
V: TRBV7-9

CDR3: CASSPSQNFRTDTQYF
J: TRBJ2-3
size: .
V: TRBV11-2

CDR3: CASTDKGGRFNEQFF
J: TRBJ2-1
size: .
V: TRBV27

CDR3: CASKQGFSNQPQHF
J: TRBJ1-5
size: .
V: TRBV5-1

CDR3: CASSSGQGETGELFF
J: TRBJ2-2
size: .
V: TRBV7-9

CDR3: CASTGTGVGTGELFF
J: TRBJ2-2
size: once
V: TRBV7-3

CDR3: CASSLQGASNQPQHF
J: TRBJ1-5
size: .
V: TRBV6-5

CDR3: CASSYSSKNIQYF
J: TRBJ2-4
size: .
V: TRBV27

CDR3: CASSTGTANYGYTF
J: TRBJ1-2
size: .
V: TRBV19

CDR3: CASSIGTGFEAFF
J: TRBJ1-1
size: few
V: TRBV19

CDR3: CASSFRTATNYGYTF
J: TRBJ1-2
size: .
V: TRBV13

CDR3: CASSALTGGPYNEQFF
J: TRBJ2-1
size: .
V: TRBV7-9

CDR3: CASSLDLAGVTGELFF
J: TRBJ2-2
size: .
V: TRBV5-1

CDR3: CASSLQGRLTEAFF
J: TRBJ1-1
size: once
V: TRBV19

CDR3: CASSSVDTGGFRHTDTQYF
J: TRBJ2-3
size: .
V: TRBV13

CDR3: CASSPQRRDRGTQYF
J: TRBJ2-3
size: .
V: TRBV5-4

CDR3: CAISSTSTGDDGYTF
J: TRBJ1-2
size: .
V: TRBV10-3

CDR3: CASSVLEDDGYTF
J: TRBJ1-2
size: .
V: TRBV9

CDR3: CAWSYTGTGVTGYTF
J: TRBJ1-2
size: .
V: TRBV30

CDR3: CASSPRDGDEQYF
J: TRBJ2-7
size: .
V: TRBV19

CDR3: CASSIPRGASTDTQYF
J: TRBJ2-3
size: .
V: TRBV19

CDR3: CASSWGTGGFHEQFF
J: TRBJ2-1
size: .
V: TRBV6-5

CDR3: CATSPLGLAGAGANVLTF
J: TRBJ2-6
size: .
V: TRBV15

CDR3: CASSFKQGFYGYTF
J: TRBJ1-2
size: once
V: TRBV5-8

CDR3: CASSQDETGTYNEQFF
J: TRBJ2-1
size: .
V: TRBV14

CDR3: CASSLSVVQPLHF
J: TRBJ1-6
size: .
V: TRBV27

CDR3: CASSQQPAGDSGELFF
J: TRBJ2-2
size: .
V: TRBV4-3

CDR3: CASSLNARTAREQYF
J: TRBJ2-7
size: .
V: TRBV7-9

CDR3: CASSIEAVSSYNEQFF
J: TRBJ2-1
size: .
V: TRBV19

CDR3: CASSQGFRDAGANVLTF
J: TRBJ2-6
size: .
V: TRBV4-1

CDR3: CSVLAGVTYEQYF
J: TRBJ2-7
size: .
V: TRBV29-1

CDR3: CASSLFQGVGELFF
J: TRBJ2-2
size: once
V: TRBV27

CDR3: CASSYSTRGHGGELFF
J: TRBJ2-2
size: .
V: TRBV6-5

CDR3: CASSSGTGGFYEQYF
J: TRBJ2-7
size: once
V: TRBV19

CDR3: CASSSEGTPNQPQHF
J: TRBJ1-5
size: .
V: TRBV7-6

CDR3: CASSLPRGNSPLHF
J: TRBJ1-6
size: .
V: TRBV5-6

CDR3: CAIRMQGSGANVLTF
J: TRBJ2-6
size: .
V: TRBV10-3

CDR3: CASSLRQGAGAKNIQYF
J: TRBJ2-4
size: .
V: TRBV7-2

CDR3: CASSYTRGAQETQYF
J: TRBJ2-5
size: .
V: TRBV6-5

CDR3: CASSSSLFETQYF
J: TRBJ2-5
size: .
V: TRBV7-9

CDR3: CASSLRGLNTEAFF
J: TRBJ1-1
size: .
V: TRBV9